The 26 T cell receptor beta chains presented below share a single source sample, sequenced in a study of T cell repertoires in cytomegalovirus infection. TCRdb re-analysed the reads in MiXCR, keeping a single row per CDR3 protein. The sample lists 570,000 or so distinct CDR3 sequences, around 40% seen once, with around 48% in the top ten. These receptors have no identified antigens. Sequenced material: cultured PBMCs, taken from culture after CMV antigen stimulation. The receptors here all came from a human donor in good health (CMV status not recorded). Some clones in this sample may be carry-over from other donors' samples.

This chain joins TRBV7-2 and TRBJ1-2, with no clear D. Germline CDR1 SGHTA, CDR2 FQGNSA. The CDR3 extends over 13 amino acids. Trimming removed 5 bases from V and 5 bases from J, with 12 bases in between. In nucleotides, the CDR3 is TGTGCCAGCAGCCCAGAGAGTACTTATGGCTACACCTTC. Translated: CASSPESTYGYTF.

The V gene is TRBV5-6, the J gene TRBJ1-4; D is perhaps TRBD1 (5 bases). Trimming removed 2 bases from V and 8 bases from J, with 16 bases in between. This CDR3 is built from 15 residues. Looked up from germline, CDR1 is SGHDT and CDR2 is YYEEEE. This CDR3 is CASSLGWRQIEKLFF. CDR3 DNA: TGTGCCAGCAGCTTAGGGTGGAGACAGATCGAAAAACTGTTTTTT.

V and J are TRBV7-2 and TRBJ2-5; D tentatively fits TRBD1 or TRBD2 (5 bases each). The CDR3 is made up of 14 amino acids. V lost 5 bases and J 2 bases, leaving 12 bases between the germline ends. CDR1 SGHTA and CDR2 FQGNSA come from the germline V gene. CDR3 sequence: CASSRGPLQETQYF. CDR3 bases: TGTGCCAGCAGCCGGGGACCCCTTCAAGAGACCCAGTACTTC.

The chain recombines TRBV7-4 with TRBJ1-1, with D uncertain. V was trimmed by 7 bases and J by 0 bases, leaving 18 bases between them. The V gene's germline CDR1 is SGHVT and CDR2 SQSDAQ. The CDR3 totals 16 residues. CDR3 DNA sequence: TGTGCCAGCACACCGTTGACCCAAGGGCTGAACACTGAAGCTTTCTTT. Amino acids: CASTPLTQGLNTEAFF.

The chain joins TRBV6-5 to TRBJ1-1; D might be TRBD1 (5 bases). CDR1 and CDR2 from the germline V gene are MNHEY and SVGAGI. V was clipped by 0 bases and J by 5 bases, with 16 bases between them. The CDR3 runs to 16 residues. DNA of the CDR3: TGTGCCAGCAGTTACTCTCAAGGGGCTGAAGAGACTGAAGCTTTCTTT. Its protein product is CASSYSQGAEETEAFF.

The chain carries TRBV7-2 and TRBJ2-7; TRBD1 is a possible D gene (5 bases). Trimming removed 5 bases from V and 3 bases from J, with 14 bases in between. Germline-derived CDR1 and CDR2 are SGHTA and FQGNSA. The length of the CDR3 is 14 residues. The DNA of the CDR3 is TGTGCCAGCAGCCCCGATGGGGCTTACTACGAGCAGTACTTC. Protein product: CASSPDGAYYEQYF.

The chain carries TRBV15 and TRBJ2-1; the D is unclear. The CDR3 is made up of 13 amino acids. Trimming shortened V by 7 bases and J by 8 bases, and 15 bases separated the two germline ends. CDR1 is LNHNV, CDR2 YYDKDF, per germline (reference sequence). The CDR3 loop reads CATTMGYSDEQFF. The DNA for the CDR3 is TGTGCCACCACGATGGGGTACAGCGATGAGCAGTTCTTC.

The chain carries TRBV6-2 or TRBV6-3 and TRBJ2-1, with TRBD1 matching over 8 bases. CDR1 and CDR2 from the germline V gene are MNHEY and SVGEGT. With V trimmed by 5 bases and J by 6 bases, 9 bases remained unmatched. CDR3 length: 15 residues. The CDR3 loop is CASSAGQGDVNEQFF. In DNA, the CDR3 is TGTGCCAGCAGTGCCGGACAGGGCGACGTCAATGAGCAGTTCTTC.

This sequence joins TRBV7-6 and TRBJ2-2, with 8 bases that match TRBD2. The CDR3 runs 18 residues. CDR1 is SGHVS and CDR2 is FNYEAQ in the germline V gene. V lost 2 bases and J lost 5; bases outside the gene matches: 13. For the CDR3, the DNA is TGTGCCAGCAGCTTAAGCTCTCGGGGAAGCGGGAGAACCGGGGAGCTGTTTTTT. Residues: CASSLSSRGSGRTGELFF.

This clonotype was observed a few times. The rearrangement uses TRBV7-2 and TRBJ2-7, with D perhaps TRBD1 or TRBD2 (5 bases each). The CDR3 extends over 13 amino acids. Germline assignment: CDR1 SGHTA and CDR2 FQGNSA. The V and J ends lost 3 bases and 4 bases respectively, with 10 bases between them. CDR3 loop: CASSFRDAYEQYF. CDR3 nucleotides: TGTGCCAGCAGCTTCCGGGACGCATACGAGCAGTACTTC. The full variable domain, in which reference TRBV7-2 and TRBJ2-7 provide the parts outside the CDR3, is GAGVSQSPSNKVTEKGKDVELRCDPISGHTALYWYRQSLGQGLEFLIYFQGNSAPDKSGLPSDRFSAERTGGSVSTLTIQRTQQEDSAVYLCASSFRDAYEQYFGPGTRLTVT.

This clonotype appeared a few times. The J gene is TRBJ2-7, the V gene TRBV7-2, with 7 bases that match TRBD1. V lost 4 bases to trimming and J lost 2 bases; unmatched junction nucleotides: 5. The CDR3 runs to 14 residues. Germline V CDR1 and CDR2: SGHTA, FQGNSA. The DNA for the CDR3 is TGTGCCAGCAGCTCAGTCGGGACAGCCTACGAGCAGTACTTC. It specifies CASSSVGTAYEQYF.

In this sample, this clonotype turned up a few times. The V gene is TRBV7-6, the J gene TRBJ2-3; the match to TRBD2 covers 8 bases. Germline V gene sequence: CDR1 SGHVS, CDR2 FNYEAQ. This CDR3 has 16 residues. J lost 0 bases, V lost 5 bases, and 7 bases had no gene match. CDR3 in DNA: TGTGCCAGCAGCGACCGACTAGCGTCTAGCACAGATACGCAGTATTTT. Protein product: CASSDRLASSTDTQYF. The variable domain in full, with the rest retrieved from reference TRBV7-6 and TRBJ2-3, is GAGVSQSPRYKVTKRGQDVALRCDPISGHVSLYWYRQALGQGPEFLTYFNYEAQQDKSGLPNDRFSAERPEGSISTLTIQRTEQRDSAMYRCASSDRLASSTDTQYFGPGTRLTVL.

There are a few counts of this clonotype. The chain carries TRBV7-2 and TRBJ2-3; weak D call: TRBD2 (6 bases). Per germline, CDR1 SGHTA and CDR2 FQGNSA. V lost 3 bases and J lost 4, with 14 bases in between. CDR3 length: 15 amino acids. The CDR3 loop is CASSFRGGVPDTQYF. The CDR3 region has the DNA TGTGCCAGCAGCTTTAGGGGCGGGGTGCCAGATACGCAGTATTTT.

This clonotype was seen once. This chain connects TRBV7-2 to TRBJ2-7; D is ambiguous. The CDR3 covers 15 residues. Germline CDR1 SGHTA, CDR2 FQGNSA. V shed 2 bases and J shed 0 bases, with 11 bases lying between them. The CDR3 DNA sequence: TGTGCCAGCAGCTTAAGCGCGGTAATCTCCTACGAGCAGTACTTC. Translation gives CASSLSAVISYEQYF.

The V call is TRBV11-1, the J call TRBJ1-1; no definite D call. The CDR3 consists of 14 residues. V lost 5 bases and J lost 0, with 10 bases in between. Germline CDR1 SGHAT, CDR2 FQDESV (reference sequence). The CDR3 DNA reads TGTGCCAGCAGCATCCGGGATTTGAACACTGAAGCTTTCTTT. Amino acid sequence: CASSIRDLNTEAFF.

The chain employs TRBV7-9 and TRBJ2-1; the D call may be TRBD1 or TRBD2 (5 bases each). Germline V gene lookup returns CDR1 SEHNR and CDR2 FQNEAQ (reference sequence). The CDR3 covers 14 residues. Between the trimmed V and J ends, which lost 4 bases and 8 bases, there was a span of 15 bases. The CDR3 spells CASSSLGERDEQFF. Here the CDR3 DNA reads TGTGCCAGCAGCTCCTTGGGGGAGAGAGATGAGCAGTTCTTC.

This chain links TRBV6-1 with TRBJ1-1; D may be TRBD1 (6 bases). V was clipped by 6 bases and J by 1 base, with 6 bases between them. Per germline, CDR1 MNHNS and CDR2 SASEGT. CDR3 length: 12 residues. The DNA of the CDR3 is TGTGCCAGCAGGGACAGGAACACTGAAGCTTTCTTT. Translation: CASRDRNTEAFF.

This chain joins TRBV28 and TRBJ2-5, with D perhaps given as TRBD1 or TRBD2 (5 bases each). CDR3 size: 16 residues. Trimming removed 7 bases at V and 5 bases at J, with 23 bases between. Germline V CDR1 and CDR2: MDHEN, SYDVKM. CDR3 nucleotide sequence: TGTGCCAGCACCCCCCGGGGACGCTTACAGCGGGAGACCCAGTACTTC. It encodes CASTPRGRLQRETQYF.

This clonotype was seen a handful of times. CDR3 residues: CASSPGRAGVNTDTQYF. In nucleotides, the CDR3 is TGTGCCAGCTCCCCTGGTCGGGCAGGAGTGAACACAGATACGCAGTATTTT. The V and J genes are TRBV18 and TRBJ2-3, with unresolved D. V lost 6 bases and J 2 bases, leaving 21 bases between the germline ends. From germline, CDR1 is KGHSH and CDR2 LQKENI. CDR3 size: 17 residues.

This clonotype has just a few counts. V usage is TRBV6-1 and J usage is TRBJ1-1, with TRBD1 matching over 8 bases. The V gene's germline CDR1 is MNHNS and CDR2 SASEGT. With V trimmed by 5 bases and J by 5 bases, 4 bases remained unmatched. The length of the CDR3 is 13 residues. As DNA, the CDR3 is TGTGCCAGCAGTCCTCAGGGGGCGACTGAAGCTTTCTTT. It specifies CASSPQGATEAFF.

This clonotype appeared a few times. The V gene is TRBV7-9, the J gene TRBJ1-2; D might be TRBD1 (6 bases). There are 14 residues in the CDR3. Trimming removed 2 bases at V and 7 bases at J, with 14 bases between. CDR1 is SEHNR and CDR2 is FQNEAQ in the germline V gene (reference sequence). CDR3 loop: CASSLLQGTLGYTF. In DNA form, the CDR3 reads TGTGCCAGCAGCTTATTACAGGGCACCCTTGGCTACACCTTC.

This clonotype occurred many times. For the CDR3, the DNA is TGTGCCAGCAGCTCGATAACCTACGAGCAGTACTTC. The encoded protein is CASSSITYEQYF. V is TRBV7-2 and J is TRBJ2-7, with unresolved D. The germline gives CDR1 SGHTA, CDR2 FQGNSA. The germline V and J ends were trimmed by 4 bases and 2 bases, with 6 bases remaining between them. CDR3 length: 12 amino acids.

This clonotype was counted between two and nine times. The V gene is TRBV7-6, the J gene TRBJ2-1; the match to TRBD2 covers 8 bases. V was pared by 3 bases and J by 3 bases, with 7 bases of the junction left unmatched. Germline loops: CDR1 SGHVS, CDR2 FNYEAQ. The CDR3 has 16 residues. CDR3 nucleotide sequence: TGTGCCAGCAGCTTGGGGGCGGGAGGCTACTACAATGAGCAGTTCTTC. Encoded protein: CASSLGAGGYYNEQFF.

The chain recombines TRBV7-9 with TRBJ2-3; D might be TRBD1 (5 bases). V lost 3 bases, J lost 6 bases, and 13 bases lay in between. Germline CDR1 and CDR2: SEHNR and FQNEAQ (reference sequence). This CDR3 region has 14 residues. This chain's CDR3 is CASSLSIGVDTQYF. The CDR3 bases are TGTGCCAGCAGCTTGAGCATAGGGGTGGATACGCAGTATTTT. The variable domain in full, with the rest retrieved from reference TRBV7-9 and TRBJ2-3, is DTGVSQNPRHKITKRGQNVTFRCDPISEHNRLYWYRQTLGQGPEFLTYFQNEAQLEKSRLLSDRFSAERPKGSFSTLEIQRTEQGDSAMYLCASSLSIGVDTQYFGPGTRLTVL.

The chain has TRBV19 and TRBJ2-7, with TRBD2 matching over 10 bases. J lost 5 bases, V lost 3 bases, and 1 base had no gene match. The CDR3 has 13 amino acids. The germline CDR1 and CDR2 sequences are LNHDA and SQIVND (reference sequence). The chain's CDR3 is CASSMLAGDEQYF. The CDR3 nucleotides read TGTGCCAGTAGTATGCTAGCGGGAGACGAGCAGTACTTC. Complete variable domain (other parts from reference TRBV19 and TRBJ2-7): DGGITQSPKYLFRKEGQNVTLSCEQNLNHDAMYWYRQDPGQGLRLIYYSQIVNDFQKGDIAEGYSVSREKKESFPLTVTSAQKNPTAFYLCASSMLAGDEQYFGPGTRLTVT.

This rearrangement joins TRBV5-1 to TRBJ1-1, with D maybe TRBD1 (6 bases). Trimming took 0 bases from V and 3 from J, leaving 18 bases between them. The CDR3 is 17 residues long. The V gene's germline CDR1 is SGHRS and CDR2 YFSETQ. CDR3 nucleotide sequence: TGCGCCAGCAGCTTGGATCCCGGGAGGACAGTTGACACTGAAGCTTTCTTT. Its translation: CASSLDPGRTVDTEAFF.